Shown below are 21 T cell receptor beta chains from a single sample sequenced in a study of T cell responses to AZD1222 COVID-19 vaccine. Method: immunoSEQ multiplex PCR; TCRdb's copy keeps in-frame clones and lacks some. The sample has about 150,000 clones, 92% seen once. The sample was peripheral blood, taken on day 0 of AZD1222 vaccination. The origin of the receptors is an adult in good health.

V usage is TRBV9 and J usage is TRBJ1-6; D perhaps matches TRBD1 (5 bases). The CDR3 runs 15 residues. CDR1 is SGDLS and CDR2 is YYNGEE in the germline V gene. V shed 1 base and J shed 3 bases, with 8 bases lying between them. The CDR3, as DNA: TGTGCCAGCAGCGTACGAGGGGACTATAATTCACCCCTCCACTTT. It translates to CASSVRGDYNSPLHF.

The DNA of the CDR3 is TGTGCCAGCAGCTTGAACAGGGGGAGTGAAAAACTGTTTTTT. Its protein product is CASSLNRGSEKLFF. The V gene is TRBV11-2, the J gene TRBJ1-4; TRBD1 matches at 8 bases. CDR3 length equals 14 residues. The junction had 4 bases not matched to a gene; V was cut back by 3 bases and J by 7 bases. CDR1 SGHAT and CDR2 FQNNGV come from the germline V gene. The whole variable domain, remainder taken from reference TRBV11-2 and TRBJ1-4, is EAGVAQSPRYKIIEKRQSVAFWCNPISGHATLYWYQQILGQGPKLLIQFQNNGVVDDSQLPKDRFSAERLKGVDSTLKIQPAKLEDSAVYLCASSLNRGSEKLFFGSGTQLSVL.

The rearrangement links TRBV2 to TRBJ1-4, with D unresolved. The CDR3 length is 12 residues. Trimming took 4 bases from V and 8 from J, leaving 8 bases between them. CDR1 is SNHLY, CDR2 FYNNEI, per germline. DNA of the CDR3: TGTGCCAGCAGTGGGGTGGAAGAAAAACTGTTTTTT. Encoded protein: CASSGVEEKLFF.

A single count supports this clone. V usage is TRBV6-6 and J usage is TRBJ1-4, with D possibly being TRBD1 (6 bases). V was clipped by 6 bases and J by 4 bases, with 15 bases between them. The CDR3 runs 15 residues. Germline lookup yields CDR1 MNHNY and CDR2 SVGAGI (reference sequence). CDR3 sequence (DNA): TGTGCCAGCAGCCCCATGGGGGGCTTTAATGAAAAACTGTTTTTT. Its protein product is CASSPMGGFNEKLFF.

The V call is TRBV3-1 (or the pseudogene TRBV3-2), the J call TRBJ1-3; D possibly corresponds to TRBD1 (5 bases). There are 14 residues in the CDR3. CDR1 and CDR2 (germline): LGHDT, YNNKEL (reference sequence). Trimming removed 5 bases from V and 4 bases from J, with 12 bases in between. The DNA for the CDR3 is TGTGCCAGCAGCATTCGGGGGTCAGGAAACACCATATATTTT. As protein: CASSIRGSGNTIYF.

This chain connects TRBV10-3 to TRBJ1-5; D gene ambiguous. The germline V gene encodes CDR1 ENHRY and CDR2 SYGVKD. The CDR3 has 13 amino acids. Trimming stripped 2 bases from V and 5 bases from J, with 7 bases between. As DNA, the CDR3 is TGTGCCATCAGTGAGGGCCGAGATCAGCCCCAGCATTTT. It is translated as CAISEGRDQPQHF.

CDR3 in amino acids: CSVEEGYEQFF. DNA for the CDR3: TGCAGCGTTGAAGAGGGTTATGAGCAGTTCTTC. The gene calls are TRBV29-1 and TRBJ2-1; no firm D call. The germline V and J ends were trimmed by 0 bases and 8 bases, with 5 bases remaining between them. The germline V gene encodes CDR1 SQVTM and CDR2 ANQGSEA. This CDR3 is built from 11 residues.

This clone was observed a few times. The chain carries TRBV7-2 and TRBJ1-5, with D tentatively TRBD1 (5 bases). CDR1 and CDR2 (germline): SGHTA, FQGNSA. Trimming stripped 4 bases from V and 7 bases from J, with 11 bases between. This CDR3 has 13 residues. In nucleotides, the CDR3 is TGTGCCAGCAGCTACCAGTGGGACCAGCCCCAGCATTTT. This translates into CASSYQWDQPQHF.

The table lists this clone with a count of one. V gene TRBV19 combines with J gene TRBJ1-5; tentative D call: TRBD1 (6 bases). The CDR3 runs 17 residues. The V gene's germline CDR1 is LNHDA and CDR2 SQIVND (reference sequence). Trimming took off 3 bases at V and 2 bases at J, with 17 bases between the two ends. CDR3 nucleotides: TGTGCCAGTAGTATTTCTGGGACACTCTTCGGCAATCAGCCCCAGCATTTT. This codes for CASSISGTLFGNQPQHF.

The chain recombines TRBV5-1 with TRBJ2-5; D tentatively fits TRBD1 or TRBD2 (6 bases each). Trimming removed 0 bases at V and 5 bases at J, with 17 bases between. In germline, CDR1 is SGHRS, CDR2 YFSETQ. CDR3 length: 16 residues. CDR3 loop: CASSLARGPPRETQYF. Here the CDR3 DNA reads TGCGCCAGCAGCTTGGCCCGGGGGCCCCCACGGGAGACCCAGTACTTC.

This chain joins TRBV7-2 and TRBJ2-1, with 7 positions matching TRBD2. This CDR3 has 14 amino acids. V shed 7 bases and J 6 bases; nucleotides not matched to a gene: 9. The germline V gene has CDR1 SGHTA and CDR2 FQGNSA. This CDR3 reads CASIERGPLNEQFF. In nucleotides, the CDR3 is TGTGCCAGCATTGAGCGGGGCCCCCTCAATGAGCAGTTCTTC. The full variable domain, rest sourced from reference TRBV7-2 and TRBJ2-1, is GAGVSQSPSNKVTEKGKDVELRCDPISGHTALYWYRQSLGQGLEFLIYFQGNSAPDKSGLPSDRFSAERTGGSVSTLTIQRTQQEDSAVYLCASIERGPLNEQFFGPGTRLTVL.

Of note for this clone: Other nucleotide sequences from this sample produce the same CDR3. This chain uses TRBV5-1 with TRBJ1-2; 8 nucleotides agree with TRBD1. J gave up 2 bases and V 0 bases, and 0 bases lay outside the gene matches. The CDR3 has 14 residues. Per the germline V gene, CDR1 is SGHRS and CDR2 is YFSETQ. The CDR3: CASSLGQGNYGYTF. In DNA form, the CDR3 reads TGCGCCAGCAGCTTGGGACAGGGGAACTATGGCTACACCTTC.

J is TRBJ2-5 and V is TRBV14; D may be TRBD1 or TRBD2 (6 bases each). This CDR3 is 15 amino acids long. V was trimmed by 1 base and J by 3 bases, leaving 12 bases between them. The germline V gene has CDR1 SGHDN and CDR2 FVKESK. The DNA for the CDR3 is TGTGCCAGCAGCCAAGCCGGGGGCCCTGAAGAGACCCAGTACTTC. This sequence encodes CASSQAGGPEETQYF.

The chain recombines TRBV7-9 with TRBJ2-7, with D unresolved. The CDR3 totals 13 residues. The V gene lost 5 bases and the J gene lost 5 bases, with 13 bases spanning the gap. The germline gives CDR1 SEHNR, CDR2 FQNEAQ (reference sequence). For the CDR3, the DNA is TGTGCCAGCAGCACCGGCCTGGCCCACGAGCAGTACTTC. It is translated as CASSTGLAHEQYF.

The J gene is TRBJ1-2, the V gene TRBV5-4, with TRBD1 as a possible D gene (5 bases). This CDR3 contains 18 residues. The V end lost 1 base, the J end lost 2 bases, and 21 bases lay between the germline ends. Looked up from germline, CDR1 is SGHNT and CDR2 is YYREEE (reference sequence). The CDR3 nucleotides are TGTGCCAGCAGCTTGTCCGGGTCCGGCCCTCGGGGCAACTATGGCTACACCTTC. Amino acids: CASSLSGSGPRGNYGYTF.

This chain joins TRBV18 and TRBJ2-2, with unresolved D. CDR1 is KGHSH, CDR2 LQKENI, per germline. Trimming cost V 3 bases and J 3 bases, with 8 bases left between them. The CDR3 consists of 14 residues. This CDR3 is CASSPARDTGELFF. DNA for the CDR3: TGTGCCAGCTCACCTGCCCGGGACACCGGGGAGCTGTTTTTT.

Here the CDR3 DNA reads TGTGCCAGCAGCCAAGAGGGACTAGCGGAAGACAATGAGCAGTTCTTC. It yields the protein CASSQEGLAEDNEQFF. This chain joins TRBV4-2 and TRBJ2-1, with 11 nucleotides matching TRBD2. Looked up from germline, CDR1 is LGHNA and CDR2 is YNFKEQ. CDR3 length equals 16 residues. The J segment lost 5 bases and the V segment lost 0 bases, leaving 3 bases of the junction unmatched.

The chain recombines TRBV7-8 with TRBJ2-1; TRBD2 aligns across 11 bases. The CDR3 totals 20 residues. The J segment lost 4 bases and the V segment lost 5 bases, leaving 19 bases of the junction unmatched. The V gene's germline CDR1 is SGHVS and CDR2 FQNEAQ. In nucleotides, the CDR3 is TGTGCCAGCAGCCGCATTATAGGGCTAGCGGGGGGCTTTGGGTACAATGAGCAGTTCTTC. Amino acids: CASSRIIGLAGGFGYNEQFF.

The rearrangement joins TRBV30 to TRBJ1-2; D unclear. V lost 0 bases and J 8 bases, leaving 7 bases between the germline ends. Germline V gives CDR1 GTSNPN, CDR2 SVGIG (reference sequence). The CDR3 has 11 amino acids. CDR3 sequence reads: CAWSVGYGYTF. The CDR3 nucleotides read TGTGCCTGGAGTGTGGGATACGGCTACACCTTC.

This rearrangement joins TRBV18 to TRBJ1-2; D may be TRBD1 (5 bases). The CDR3 runs to 13 residues. CDR1 is KGHSH, CDR2 LQKENI, per germline. V was trimmed by 2 bases and J by 7 bases, leaving 11 bases between them. CDR3 in amino acids: CASSPVREGGYTF. The CDR3, as DNA: TGTGCCAGCTCACCAGTCAGGGAAGGTGGCTACACCTTC.

The gene calls are TRBV7-2 and TRBJ2-7; perhaps TRBD2 as D (6 bases). The length of the CDR3 is 16 residues. In germline, CDR1 is SGHTA, CDR2 FQGNSA. Trimming took off 1 base at V and 0 bases at J, with 13 bases between the two ends. CDR3 sequence: CASSLGGGISSYEQYF. The DNA of the CDR3 is TGTGCCAGCAGCTTAGGTGGGGGGATCAGCTCCTACGAGCAGTACTTC. The whole variable domain, remainder taken from reference TRBV7-2 and TRBJ2-7, is GAGVSQSPSNKVTEKGKDVELRCDPISGHTALYWYRQSLGQGLEFLIYFQGNSAPDKSGLPSDRFSAERTGGSVSTLTIQRTQQEDSAVYLCASSLGGGISSYEQYFGPGTRLTVT.